This paragraph reports one T cell receptor beta chain. Its antigen is unknown. These data belong to a study of shared clonotypes between healthy human individuals. At the level of the study: The plates for each donor numbered three CD4 naive, three CD4 memory, two CD8 naive and one CD8 memory. Study results and limitations: Shared clonotypes across all four donors exceeded non-shared ones in generation probability.

The study separated CD4+ cells into CD45RA+ naive and CD45RA-negative memory subsets. The V and J ends lost 8 bases and 5 bases respectively, with 10 bases between them. Germline values: CDR1 SGHNT, CDR2 YENEEA. The CDR3 runs 12 residues. Only in-frame clones appear in the TCRdb table, and some are missing; sequencing was by immunoSEQ multiplex PCR. The sample yields about 1.5 million clones, 95% to 99% seen once. The source of this sequence is a man younger than 40 in good health. The chain recombines TRBV11-3 with TRBJ2-1; possibly TRBD1 for D (5 bases). The sample taken for sequencing was naive CD4+ T cells sorted from blood. Described subset: CD45RA+ positively selected. The CDR3 sequence: CASGQGDNEQFF. The CDR3 DNA reads as TGTGCCAGCGGACAAGGGGACAATGAGCAGTTCTTC.